This TCR beta chain was recorded in a study of CD8 T cells in Susac syndrome. Study overall: Patients with Susac syndrome were therapy-naive, on corticosteroids, or on intravenous immunoglobulin alone at the time that blood was drawn.

Sequencing of TCR beta was performed on blood CD8+ and CD4+ T cells. Reverse transcription used about 0.45 to 1 ug RNA and random hexamers. TCRdb used MiXCR to reprocess the immunoSEQ multiplex PCR reads, holding one entry per CDR3 protein. Of approximately 190,000 distinct CDR3 sequences listed, nearly 97% are singletons. Trimming removed 6 bases at V and 3 bases at J, with 20 bases between. Germline V gene data show CDR1 as DFQATT and CDR2 as SNEGSKA (reference sequence). The CDR3 loop spans 15 amino acids. Input material: CD4+ T cells from PBMCs. The chain recombines TRBV20-1 with TRBJ1-2; the D is unclear. The clonotype was recovered from a human donor with Susac syndrome. DNA of the CDR3: TGCAGTGCCCGGGGTCGGCCCGTACTAGACTATGGCTACACCTTC. Translating gives CSARGRPVLDYGYTF.